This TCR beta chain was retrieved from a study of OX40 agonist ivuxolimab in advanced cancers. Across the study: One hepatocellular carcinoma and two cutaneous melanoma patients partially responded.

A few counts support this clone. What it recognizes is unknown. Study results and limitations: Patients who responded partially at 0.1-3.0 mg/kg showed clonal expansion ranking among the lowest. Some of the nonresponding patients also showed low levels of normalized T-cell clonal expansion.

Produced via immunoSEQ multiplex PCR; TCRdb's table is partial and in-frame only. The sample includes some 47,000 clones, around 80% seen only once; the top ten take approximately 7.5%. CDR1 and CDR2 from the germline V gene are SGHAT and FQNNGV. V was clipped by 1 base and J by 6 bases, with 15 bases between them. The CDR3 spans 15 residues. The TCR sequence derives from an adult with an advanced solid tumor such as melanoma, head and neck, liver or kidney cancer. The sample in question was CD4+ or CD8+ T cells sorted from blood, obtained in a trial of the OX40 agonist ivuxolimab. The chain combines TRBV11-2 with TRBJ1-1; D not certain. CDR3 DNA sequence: TGTGCCAGCAGCTTAGTTTGGCCGGGAAACGCTGAAGCTTTCTTT. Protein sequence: CASSLVWPGNAEAFF. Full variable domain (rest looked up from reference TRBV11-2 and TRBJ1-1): EAGVAQSPRYKIIEKRQSVAFWCNPISGHATLYWYQQILGQGPKLLIQFQNNGVVDDSQLPKDRFSAERLKGVDSTLKIQPAKLEDSAVYLCASSLVWPGNAEAFFGQGTRLTVV.